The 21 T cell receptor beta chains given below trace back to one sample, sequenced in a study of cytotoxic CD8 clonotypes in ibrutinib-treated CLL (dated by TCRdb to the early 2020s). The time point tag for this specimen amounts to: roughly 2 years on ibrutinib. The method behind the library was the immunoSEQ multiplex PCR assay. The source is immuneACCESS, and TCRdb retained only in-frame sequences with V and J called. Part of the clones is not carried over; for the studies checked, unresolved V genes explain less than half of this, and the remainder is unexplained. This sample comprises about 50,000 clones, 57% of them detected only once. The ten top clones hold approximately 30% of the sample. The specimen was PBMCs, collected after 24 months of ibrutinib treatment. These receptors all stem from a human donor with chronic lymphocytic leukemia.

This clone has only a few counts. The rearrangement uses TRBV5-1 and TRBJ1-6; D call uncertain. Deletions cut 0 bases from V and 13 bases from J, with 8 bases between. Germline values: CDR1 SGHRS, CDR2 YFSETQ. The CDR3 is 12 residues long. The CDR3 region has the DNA TGCGCCAGCAGCTTGGACCGAAGCCCCCTCCACTTT. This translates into CASSLDRSPLHF.

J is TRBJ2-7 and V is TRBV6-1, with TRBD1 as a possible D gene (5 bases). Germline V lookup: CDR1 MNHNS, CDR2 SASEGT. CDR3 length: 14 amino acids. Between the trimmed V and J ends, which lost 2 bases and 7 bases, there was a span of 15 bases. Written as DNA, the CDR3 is TGTGCCAGCAGTGAAAGGCGCAGGGTAGTGGAGCAGTACTTC. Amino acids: CASSERRRVVEQYF.

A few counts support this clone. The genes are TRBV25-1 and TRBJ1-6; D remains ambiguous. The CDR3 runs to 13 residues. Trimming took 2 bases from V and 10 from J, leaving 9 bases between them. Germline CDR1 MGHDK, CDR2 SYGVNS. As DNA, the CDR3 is TGTGCCAGCAGTGAAGTCGGAGAATCACCCCTCCACTTT. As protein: CASSEVGESPLHF.

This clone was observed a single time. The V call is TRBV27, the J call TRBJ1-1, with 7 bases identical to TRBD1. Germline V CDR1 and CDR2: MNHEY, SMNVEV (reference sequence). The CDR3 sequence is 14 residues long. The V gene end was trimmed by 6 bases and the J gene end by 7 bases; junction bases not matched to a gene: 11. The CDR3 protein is CASSPGTASDEAFF. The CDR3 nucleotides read TGTGCCAGCAGCCCCGGGACAGCGTCTGATGAAGCTTTCTTT.

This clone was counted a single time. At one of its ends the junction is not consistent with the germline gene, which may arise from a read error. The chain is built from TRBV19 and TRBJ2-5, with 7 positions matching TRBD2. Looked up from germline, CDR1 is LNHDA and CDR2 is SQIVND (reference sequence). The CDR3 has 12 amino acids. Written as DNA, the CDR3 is TGTGCCTGTAGCGGGTACGGTGAGACCCAGTACTTC. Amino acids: CACSGYGETQYF.

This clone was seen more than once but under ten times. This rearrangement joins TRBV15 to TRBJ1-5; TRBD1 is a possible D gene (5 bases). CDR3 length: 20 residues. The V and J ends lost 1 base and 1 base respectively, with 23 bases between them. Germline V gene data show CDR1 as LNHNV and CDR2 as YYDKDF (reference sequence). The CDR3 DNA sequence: TGTGCCACCAGCAGAGGTCCTTCGGGGCCCGGGCTAACGAGCAATCAGCCCCAGCATTTT. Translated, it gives CATSRGPSGPGLTSNQPQHF. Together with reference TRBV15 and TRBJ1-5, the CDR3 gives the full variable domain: DAMVIQNPRYQVTQFGKPVTLSCSQTLNHNVMYWYQQKSSQAPKLLFHYYDKDFNNEADTPDNFQSRRPNTSFCFLDIRSPGLGDTAMYLCATSRGPSGPGLTSNQPQHFGDGTRLSIL.

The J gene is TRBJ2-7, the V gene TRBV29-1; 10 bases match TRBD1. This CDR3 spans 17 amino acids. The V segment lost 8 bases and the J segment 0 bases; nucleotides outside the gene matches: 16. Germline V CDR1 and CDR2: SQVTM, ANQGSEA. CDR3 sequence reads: CSTIPGQGTPLSYEQYF. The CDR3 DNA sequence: TGCAGCACTATACCGGGACAGGGGACTCCGCTCTCCTACGAGCAGTACTTC.

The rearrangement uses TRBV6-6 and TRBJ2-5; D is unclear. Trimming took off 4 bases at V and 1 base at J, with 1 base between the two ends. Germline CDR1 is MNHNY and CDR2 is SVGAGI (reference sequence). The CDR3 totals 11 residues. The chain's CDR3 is CASSFQETQYF. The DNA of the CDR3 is TGTGCCAGCAGTTTCCAAGAGACCCAGTACTTC.

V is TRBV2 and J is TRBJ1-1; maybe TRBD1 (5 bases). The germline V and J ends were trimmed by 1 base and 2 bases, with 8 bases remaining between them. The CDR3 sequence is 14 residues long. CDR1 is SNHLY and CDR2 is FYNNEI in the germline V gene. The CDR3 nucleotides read TGTGCCAGCAGTGAAGGGGGCGGAAACACTGAAGCTTTCTTT. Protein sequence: CASSEGGGNTEAFF.

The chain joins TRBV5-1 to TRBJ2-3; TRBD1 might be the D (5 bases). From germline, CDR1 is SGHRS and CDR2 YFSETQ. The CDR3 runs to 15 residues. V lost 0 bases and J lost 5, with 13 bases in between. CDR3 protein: CASSLVAQGVDTQYF. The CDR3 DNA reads TGCGCCAGCAGCTTGGTGGCCCAGGGTGTAGATACGCAGTATTTT.

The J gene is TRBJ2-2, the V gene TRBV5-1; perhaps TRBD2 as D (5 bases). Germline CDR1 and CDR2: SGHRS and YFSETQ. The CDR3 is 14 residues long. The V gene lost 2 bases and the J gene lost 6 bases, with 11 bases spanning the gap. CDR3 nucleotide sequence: TGCGCCAGCAGCTTCGTGACGGGGTCCGGGGAGCTGTTTTTT. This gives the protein CASSFVTGSGELFF.

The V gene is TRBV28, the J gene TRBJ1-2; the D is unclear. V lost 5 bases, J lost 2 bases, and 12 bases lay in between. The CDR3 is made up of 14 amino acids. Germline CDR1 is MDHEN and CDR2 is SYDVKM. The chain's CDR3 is CASSPGDLNYGYTF. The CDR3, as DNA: TGTGCCAGCAGTCCTGGTGACTTAAACTATGGCTACACCTTC.

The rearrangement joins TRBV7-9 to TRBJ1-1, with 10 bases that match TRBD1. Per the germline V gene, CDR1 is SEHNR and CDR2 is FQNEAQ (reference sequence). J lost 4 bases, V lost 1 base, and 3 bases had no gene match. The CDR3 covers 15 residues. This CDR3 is CASSLVRDRGTEAFF. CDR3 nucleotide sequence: TGTGCCAGCAGCTTAGTAAGGGACAGGGGCACTGAAGCTTTCTTT.

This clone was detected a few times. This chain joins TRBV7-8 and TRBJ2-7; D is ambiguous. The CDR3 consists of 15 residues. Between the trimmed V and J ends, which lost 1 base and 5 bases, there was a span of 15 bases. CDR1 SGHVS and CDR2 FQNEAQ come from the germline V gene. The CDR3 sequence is CASSLGIWAADEQYF. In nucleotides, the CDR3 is TGTGCCAGCAGCTTAGGGATCTGGGCTGCGGACGAGCAGTACTTC.

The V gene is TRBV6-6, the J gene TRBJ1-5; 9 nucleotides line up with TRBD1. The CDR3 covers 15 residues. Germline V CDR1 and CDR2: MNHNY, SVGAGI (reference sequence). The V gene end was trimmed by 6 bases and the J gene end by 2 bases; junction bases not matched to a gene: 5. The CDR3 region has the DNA TGTGCCAGCAGACGGGACAGGGCCGGCAATCAGCCCCAGCATTTT. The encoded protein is CASRRDRAGNQPQHF.

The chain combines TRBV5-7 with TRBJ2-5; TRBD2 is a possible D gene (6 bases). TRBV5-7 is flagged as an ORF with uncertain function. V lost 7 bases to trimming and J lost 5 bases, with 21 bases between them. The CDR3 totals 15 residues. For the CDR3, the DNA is TGTGCCAGCTTAACCCCCCGCGGGGTAGGGGAGACCCAGTACTTC. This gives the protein CASLTPRGVGETQYF.

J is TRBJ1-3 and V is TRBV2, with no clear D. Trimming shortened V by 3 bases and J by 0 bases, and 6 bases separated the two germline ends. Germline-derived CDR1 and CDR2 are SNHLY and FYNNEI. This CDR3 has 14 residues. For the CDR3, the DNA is TGTGCCAGCAGTGACACCAGCTCTGGAAACACCATATATTTT. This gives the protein CASSDTSSGNTIYF.

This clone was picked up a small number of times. The CDR3 loop is CAWSVGPARTTYEQYF. In nucleotides, the CDR3 is TGTGCCTGGAGTGTAGGGCCAGCGAGGACGACCTACGAGCAGTACTTC. V gene TRBV30 combines with J gene TRBJ2-7; D gene unclear. Trimming removed 0 bases at V and 2 bases at J, with 17 bases between. Germline V gene data show CDR1 as GTSNPN and CDR2 as SVGIG (reference sequence). There are 16 residues in the CDR3.

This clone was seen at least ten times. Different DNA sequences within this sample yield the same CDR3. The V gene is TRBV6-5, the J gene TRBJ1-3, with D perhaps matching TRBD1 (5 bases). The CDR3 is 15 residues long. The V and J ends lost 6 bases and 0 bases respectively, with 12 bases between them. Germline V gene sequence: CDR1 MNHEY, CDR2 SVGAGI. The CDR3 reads CASSRDRFSGNTIYF. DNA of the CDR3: TGTGCCAGCAGCCGGGACCGCTTCTCTGGAAACACCATATATTTT.

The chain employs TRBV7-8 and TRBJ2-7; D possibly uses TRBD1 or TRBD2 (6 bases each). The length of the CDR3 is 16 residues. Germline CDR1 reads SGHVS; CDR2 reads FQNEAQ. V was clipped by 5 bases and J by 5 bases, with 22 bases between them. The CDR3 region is CASSLRSRGAWDEQYF. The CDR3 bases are TGTGCCAGCAGCCTCCGTTCGAGGGGGGCTTGGGACGAGCAGTACTTC.

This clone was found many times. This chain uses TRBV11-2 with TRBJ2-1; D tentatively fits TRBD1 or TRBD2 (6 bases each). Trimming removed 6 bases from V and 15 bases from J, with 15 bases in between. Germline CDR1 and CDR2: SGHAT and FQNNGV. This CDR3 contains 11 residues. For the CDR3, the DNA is TGTGCCAGCAGTGACGGGGGCTACGTGTTCTTC. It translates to CASSDGGYVFF.